The 14 T cell receptor beta chains presented below share a single source sample, sequenced in a study of control samples from healthy donors and cancer patients. The method was immunoSEQ multiplex PCR; TCRdb's version includes in-frame clones alone and lacks a portion of them. The repertoire consists of around 180,000 clones, with approximately 94% occurring once and the leading ten covering 1.3% to 1.5%. The sample consisted of blood. The receptors derive from a woman aged 18-29 years in good health.

The V call is TRBV5-4, the J call TRBJ2-5; D unclear. Trimming removed 0 bases from V and 5 bases from J, with 5 bases in between. The germline V gene has CDR1 SGHNT and CDR2 YYREEE (reference sequence). The CDR3 contains 12 residues. The CDR3 sequence: CASSLDRETQYF. As DNA, the CDR3 is TGTGCCAGCAGCTTGGACCGGGAGACCCAGTACTTC.

The chain joins TRBV18 to TRBJ2-7, with 15 bases aligning to TRBD2. The germline V gene encodes CDR1 KGHSH and CDR2 LQKENI. The V gene end was trimmed by 2 bases and the J gene end by 4 bases; junction bases not matched to a gene: 9. The CDR3 covers 18 residues. The CDR3 loop reads CASSPGTSGRLWGYEQYF. Written as DNA, the CDR3 is TGTGCCAGCTCACCAGGGACTAGCGGGAGGCTTTGGGGGTACGAGCAGTACTTC.

This chain uses TRBV24-1 with TRBJ1-1; no clear D. The CDR3 is made up of 14 amino acids. Deletions cut 3 bases from V and 4 bases from J, with 11 bases between. Germline lookup yields CDR1 KGHDR and CDR2 SFDVKD. The CDR3 reads CATSDTTRSTEAFF. CDR3 nucleotide sequence: TGTGCCACCAGTGATACCACCAGGAGCACTGAAGCTTTCTTT.

CDR3 amino acids: CASSKGQGTADTQYF. The CDR3 region has the DNA TGTGCCAGTAGTAAGGGACAGGGGACGGCAGATACGCAGTATTTT. The V gene is TRBV19, the J gene TRBJ2-3; 10 bases map to TRBD1. This CDR3 spans 15 amino acids. Germline V gives CDR1 LNHDA, CDR2 SQIVND (reference sequence). The junction had 5 bases not matched to a gene; V was cut back by 4 bases and J by 4 bases.

The chain carries TRBV3-1 (or the pseudogene TRBV3-2) and TRBJ2-2; 10 bases map to TRBD2. V was clipped by 5 bases and J by 4 bases; unmatched bases: 4. CDR3 length equals 15 residues. Germline lookup yields CDR1 LGHDT and CDR2 YNNKEL (reference sequence). DNA of the CDR3: TGTGCCAGCAGCAGGACTAGCGGAATCACCGGGGAGCTGTTTTTT. Translation: CASSRTSGITGELFF.

The V gene is TRBV6-2 or TRBV6-3, the J gene TRBJ1-5, with 7 bases identical to TRBD1. CDR3 length: 18 amino acids. Germline-derived CDR1 and CDR2 are MNHEY and SVGEGT. Trimming at V came to 5 bases and at J to 4 bases, leaving 17 bases not matched to a gene. This chain's CDR3 is CASSPGQNRQGRNQPQHF. CDR3 bases: TGTGCCAGCAGTCCCGGACAAAATCGACAGGGTAGAAATCAGCCCCAGCATTTT.

The genes are TRBV6-6 and TRBJ1-5, with D maybe TRBD1 (5 bases). CDR3 length: 14 amino acids. The V end lost 6 bases, the J end lost 11 bases, and 20 bases lay between the germline ends. Germline CDR1 and CDR2: MNHNY and SVGAGI (reference sequence). CDR3 nucleotides: TGTGCCAGCAGAGACTTTCCCAGGAGGGGTGCCCAGCATTTT. It codes for CASRDFPRRGAQHF.

The chain employs TRBV28 and TRBJ1-6, with TRBD1 as a possible D gene (6 bases). V gave up 8 bases and J gave up 7 bases, with 15 bases separating them. Germline V gene lookup returns CDR1 MDHEN and CDR2 SYDVKM. The CDR3 has 14 residues. The CDR3 loop is CASGQGLLNSPLHF. Written as DNA, the CDR3 is TGTGCCAGCGGTCAGGGGCTTCTCAATTCACCCCTCCACTTT.

The gene calls are TRBV25-1 and TRBJ2-5; D is possibly TRBD1 or TRBD2 (5 bases each). Trimming cost V 6 bases and J 1 base, with 12 bases left between them. This CDR3 has 14 residues. Germline assignment: CDR1 MGHDK and CDR2 SYGVNS. This chain's CDR3 is CASSPPGLQETQYF. The CDR3, as DNA: TGTGCCAGCAGCCCACCGGGGCTCCAAGAGACCCAGTACTTC.

The chain is built from TRBV5-1 and TRBJ1-1, with D unresolved. Trimming left V 4 bases short and J 2 bases short, with 15 bases between. From germline, CDR1 is SGHRS and CDR2 YFSETQ. There are 15 residues in the CDR3. The CDR3 loop is CASSLWTDLNTEAFF. As DNA, the CDR3 is TGCGCCAGCAGCCTATGGACGGACCTAAACACTGAAGCTTTCTTT.

CDR3 bases: TGTGCCAGCAGTAAACAGGGGGCTGAAGCTTTCTTT. Translating gives CASSKQGAEAFF. The chain combines TRBV12-3 or TRBV12-4 with TRBJ1-1, with 8 bases fitting TRBD1. Trimming cost V 5 bases and J 6 bases; bases outside gene matches: 2. This CDR3 has 12 residues.

V usage is TRBV16 and J usage is TRBJ1-1, with D unclear. The V gene's germline CDR1 is KGHSY and CDR2 FQNENV. The CDR3 runs to 16 residues. V was clipped by 0 bases and J by 0 bases, with 11 bases between them. CDR3 coding DNA: TGTGCCAGCAGCCAATCTCCCGGGTCGCTGAACACTGAAGCTTTCTTT. Residues: CASSQSPGSLNTEAFF. Filled out from reference TRBV16 and TRBJ1-1, the complete variable domain reads GEEVAQTPKHLVRGEGQKAKLYCAPIKGHSYVFWYQQVLKNEFKFLISFQNENVFDETGMPKERFSAKCLPNSPCSLEIQATKLEDSAVYFCASSQSPGSLNTEAFFGQGTRLTVV.

The chain is built from TRBV5-6 and TRBJ1-2; the D gene is possibly TRBD1 (5 bases). V shed 4 bases and J shed 4 bases, with 8 bases lying between them. Germline V gene lookup returns CDR1 SGHDT and CDR2 YYEEEE. CDR3 length: 12 residues. In DNA form, the CDR3 reads TGTGCCAGCAGCCCGGGACTCTATGGCTACACCTTC. Its translation is CASSPGLYGYTF.

The chain recombines TRBV7-6 with TRBJ1-5; D might be TRBD1 (6 bases). This CDR3 comprises 15 residues. The V and J ends lost 1 base and 0 bases respectively, with 7 bases between them. Germline V gene data show CDR1 as SGHVS and CDR2 as FNYEAQ. CDR3 coding DNA: TGTGCCAGCAGCTTAGGGGACAATAGCAATCAGCCCCAGCATTTT. Protein sequence: CASSLGDNSNQPQHF.